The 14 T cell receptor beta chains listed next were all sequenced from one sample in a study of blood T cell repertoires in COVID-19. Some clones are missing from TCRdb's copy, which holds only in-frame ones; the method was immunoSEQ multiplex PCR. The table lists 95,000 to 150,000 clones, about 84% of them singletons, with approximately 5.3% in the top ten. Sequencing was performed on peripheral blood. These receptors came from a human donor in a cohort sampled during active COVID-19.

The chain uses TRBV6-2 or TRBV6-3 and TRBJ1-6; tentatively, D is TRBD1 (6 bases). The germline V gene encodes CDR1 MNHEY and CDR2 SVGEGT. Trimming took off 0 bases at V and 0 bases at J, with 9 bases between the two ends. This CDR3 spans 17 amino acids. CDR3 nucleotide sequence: TGTGCCAGCAGTTACTCGAAGGGGGACTCCTATAATTCACCCCTCCACTTT. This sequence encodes CASSYSKGDSYNSPLHF.

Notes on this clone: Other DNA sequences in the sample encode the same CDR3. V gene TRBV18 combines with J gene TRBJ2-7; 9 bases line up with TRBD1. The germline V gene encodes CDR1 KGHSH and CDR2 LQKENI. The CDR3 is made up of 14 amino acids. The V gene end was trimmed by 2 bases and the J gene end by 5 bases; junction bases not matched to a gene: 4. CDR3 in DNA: TGTGCCAGCTCACCAAGGACAGGGGAGCACGAGCAGTACTTC. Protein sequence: CASSPRTGEHEQYF.

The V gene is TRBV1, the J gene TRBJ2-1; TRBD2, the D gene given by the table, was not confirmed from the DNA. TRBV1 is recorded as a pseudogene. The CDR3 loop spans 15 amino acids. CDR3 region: CTSSQETGTSNEQFF. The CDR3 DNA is TGCACCAGCAGCCAGGAAACCGGGACTAGCAATGAGCAGTTCTTC.

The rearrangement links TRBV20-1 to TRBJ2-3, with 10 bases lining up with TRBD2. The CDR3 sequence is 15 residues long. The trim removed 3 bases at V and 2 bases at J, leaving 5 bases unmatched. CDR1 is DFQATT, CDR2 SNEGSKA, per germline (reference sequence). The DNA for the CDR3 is TGCAGTGCTAGTGGAGCGGGAGGGGACACAGATACGCAGTATTTT. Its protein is CSASGAGGDTDTQYF.

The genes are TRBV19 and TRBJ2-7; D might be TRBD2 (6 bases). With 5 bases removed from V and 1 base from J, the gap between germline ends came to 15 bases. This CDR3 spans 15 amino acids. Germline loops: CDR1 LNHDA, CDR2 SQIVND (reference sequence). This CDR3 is CASSSRDFHSYEQYF. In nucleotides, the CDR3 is TGTGCCAGTAGTTCCCGGGACTTCCATTCCTACGAGCAGTACTTC.

CDR3 DNA sequence: TGTGCCAGCAGCTTTTACAGGGAAAACTACGAGCAGTACTTC. It codes for CASSFYRENYEQYF. This sequence joins TRBV7-8 and TRBJ2-7; the D gene is possibly TRBD1 (6 bases). The V end was cut by 3 bases, the J end by 3 bases, with 12 bases between. This CDR3 contains 14 residues. Germline-derived CDR1 and CDR2 are SGHVS and FQNEAQ.

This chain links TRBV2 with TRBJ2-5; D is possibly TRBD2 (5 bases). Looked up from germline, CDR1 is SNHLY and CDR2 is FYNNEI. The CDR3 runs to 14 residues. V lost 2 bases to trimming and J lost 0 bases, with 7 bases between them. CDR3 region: CASSEPGYQETQYF. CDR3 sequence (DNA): TGTGCCAGCAGTGAACCGGGATACCAAGAGACCCAGTACTTC.

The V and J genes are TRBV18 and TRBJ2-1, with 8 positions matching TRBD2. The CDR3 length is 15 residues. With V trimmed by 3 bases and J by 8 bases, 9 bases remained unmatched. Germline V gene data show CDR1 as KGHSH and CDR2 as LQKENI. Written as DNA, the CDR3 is TGTGCCAGCTCACCCCAGCGGGAGTCGATCCATGAGCAGTTCTTC. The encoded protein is CASSPQRESIHEQFF.

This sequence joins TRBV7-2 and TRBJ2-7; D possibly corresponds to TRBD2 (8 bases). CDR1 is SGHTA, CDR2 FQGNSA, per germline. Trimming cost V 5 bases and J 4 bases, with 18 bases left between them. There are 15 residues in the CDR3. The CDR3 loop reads CASSPGGPSGYEQYF. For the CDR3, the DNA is TGTGCCAGCAGCCCAGGGGGGCCTAGCGGGTACGAGCAGTACTTC.

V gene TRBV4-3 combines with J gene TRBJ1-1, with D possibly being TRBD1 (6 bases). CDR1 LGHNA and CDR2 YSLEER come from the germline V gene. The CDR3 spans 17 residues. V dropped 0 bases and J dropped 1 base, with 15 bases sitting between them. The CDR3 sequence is CASSQEPLTGPNTEAFF. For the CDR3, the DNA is TGCGCCAGCAGCCAAGAACCTCTAACAGGGCCGAACACTGAAGCTTTCTTT.

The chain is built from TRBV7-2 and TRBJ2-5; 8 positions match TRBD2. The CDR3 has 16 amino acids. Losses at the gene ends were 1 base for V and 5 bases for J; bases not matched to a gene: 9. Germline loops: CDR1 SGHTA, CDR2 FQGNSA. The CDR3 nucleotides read TGTGCCAGCAGCTTAGATCTCGGCGGGAGGTGGGAGACCCAGTACTTC. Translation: CASSLDLGGRWETQYF.

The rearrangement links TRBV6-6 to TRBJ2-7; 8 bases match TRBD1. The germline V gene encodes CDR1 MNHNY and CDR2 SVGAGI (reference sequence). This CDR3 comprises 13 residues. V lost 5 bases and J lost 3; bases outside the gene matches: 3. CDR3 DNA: TGTGCCAGCAGTCCGGACAGGGTCTACGAGCAGTACTTC. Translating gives CASSPDRVYEQYF.

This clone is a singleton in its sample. The CDR3 region is CASSPMDSFYGYTF. CDR3 DNA sequence: TGTGCCAGCTCACCCATGGACAGTTTCTATGGCTACACCTTC. The V and J genes are TRBV18 and TRBJ1-2; a possible D gene is TRBD1 (6 bases). The V gene lost 3 bases and the J gene lost 4 bases, with 12 bases spanning the gap. Germline-derived CDR1 and CDR2 are KGHSH and LQKENI. This CDR3 has 14 amino acids.

The CDR3 spells CASSHRDRGPVEQYF. CDR3 nucleotide sequence: TGTGCCAGCAGCCACCGGGACAGGGGGCCGGTCGAGCAGTACTTC. V usage is TRBV3-1 (or the pseudogene TRBV3-2) and J usage is TRBJ2-7; 12 bases fit TRBD1. Germline CDR1 and CDR2: LGHDT and YNNKEL (reference sequence). V lost 3 bases and J lost 6; bases outside the gene matches: 6. CDR3 length: 15 amino acids.